These 12 T cell receptor beta chains originate from one sample sequenced in a study of shared clonotypes between healthy human individuals. TCRdb's copy holds only in-frame clones and misses some; the assay was immunoSEQ multiplex PCR. The sample gives about 2.3 million clones, roughly 93% of which show up once; 0.3% to 0.4% is in the top ten. What was sequenced was naive CD4+ T cells from PBMCs. Subset defined: CD45RA+ positively selected. The receptors come from a man between 18 and 35 years old in good health. Some clones in this sample may be carry-over from other donors' samples.

This chain links TRBV10-1 with TRBJ2-7; no clear D gene. The CDR3 is 13 amino acids. Germline loops: CDR1 WNHNN, CDR2 SYGVQD (reference sequence). V was cut by 3 bases and J by 1 base, with 7 bases left in between. The CDR3 here is CASSDAGSYEQYF. The CDR3, as DNA: TGCGCCAGCAGTGATGCAGGTTCCTACGAGCAGTACTTC.

The chain joins TRBV7-9 to TRBJ1-1; D not certain. The germline gives CDR1 SEHNR, CDR2 FQNEAQ (reference sequence). V was clipped by 3 bases and J by 3 bases, with 8 bases between them. This CDR3 comprises 13 residues. DNA for the CDR3: TGTGCCAGCAGCTTCGAGGCCGACACTGAAGCTTTCTTT. The encoded protein is CASSFEADTEAFF.

For this clone: A read error may account for a junction end that differs from germline. This same CDR3 is encoded by further DNA sequences in the sample. The gene calls are TRBV5-1 and TRBJ2-2; a weak D match, TRBD2 (5 bases). Germline CDR1 and CDR2: SGHRS and YFSETQ. This CDR3 comprises 14 residues. CDR3 sequence: CASSLEPNTGELFF. CDR3 bases: TGCGCCAGCAGCTTGGAGCCCAACACCGGGGAGTTGTTTTTT.

This clone was counted once. For the CDR3, the DNA is TGCGCCAGCAGCTTGATCGGGCAGGGGAACACTGAAGCTTTCTTT. Its translation: CASSLIGQGNTEAFF. V gene TRBV5-1 combines with J gene TRBJ1-1; D might be TRBD1 (5 bases). The CDR3 runs 15 residues. The V end was cut by 1 base, the J end by 1 base, with 11 bases between. Germline V CDR1 and CDR2: SGHRS, YFSETQ. Full variable domain (outside the CDR3, taken from reference TRBV5-1 and TRBJ1-1): KAGVTQTPRYLIKTRGQQVTLSCSPISGHRSVSWYQQTPGQGLQFLFEYFSETQRNKGNFPGRFSGRQFSNSRSEMNVSTLELGDSALYLCASSLIGQGNTEAFFGQGTRLTVV.

DNA for the CDR3: TGTGCCAGCAGCTTTAGTCCGTTGACGCGCACCGGGGAGCTGTTTTTT. Amino acid sequence: CASSFSPLTRTGELFF. V gene TRBV7-8 combines with J gene TRBJ2-2; D uncertain. The CDR3 has 16 residues. Germline CDR1 is SGHVS and CDR2 is FQNEAQ. Deletions cut 3 bases from V and 4 bases from J, with 15 bases between.

A single count supports this clone. This sequence joins TRBV13 and TRBJ1-2; 7 bases match TRBD1. With V trimmed by 7 bases and J by 3 bases, 5 bases remained unmatched. CDR1 and CDR2 (germline): PRHDT, FYEKMQ (reference sequence). This CDR3 is built from 13 residues. The CDR3 reads CASTRGEDYGYTF. As DNA, the CDR3 is TGTGCCAGCACCAGGGGGGAGGACTATGGCTACACCTTC. The whole variable domain, remainder taken from reference TRBV13 and TRBJ1-2, is AAGVIQSPRHLIKEKRETATLKCYPIPRHDTVYWYQQGPGQDPQFLISFYEKMQSDKGSIPDRFSAQQFSDYHSELNMSSLELGDSALYFCASTRGEDYGYTFGSGTRLTVV.

The rearrangement joins TRBV5-1 to TRBJ2-1; the match to TRBD2 covers 8 bases. CDR3 length: 16 residues. Losses at the gene ends were 3 bases for V and 12 bases for J; bases not matched to a gene: 17. Germline assignment: CDR1 SGHRS and CDR2 YFSETQ. The CDR3 coding sequence is TGCGCCAGCAGCTCCGAGAGCGGGAGATCGTCCGGACGGCAGTTCTTC. It specifies CASSSESGRSSGRQFF.

The rearrangement links TRBV7-3 to TRBJ2-7; TRBD2 aligns across 9 bases. This CDR3 is 15 amino acids long. Losses at the gene ends were 5 bases for V and 3 bases for J; bases not matched to a gene: 8. The germline CDR1 and CDR2 sequences are SGHTA and FQGTGA. The CDR3 protein is CASSETSGPIYEQYF. In DNA, the CDR3 is TGTGCCAGCAGCGAAACTAGCGGGCCGATCTACGAGCAGTACTTC.

This clone was seen once. J is TRBJ2-2 and V is TRBV10-3, with unresolved D. V lost 4 bases to trimming and J lost 3 bases, with 12 bases between them. Germline V CDR1 and CDR2: ENHRY, SYGVKD. This CDR3 is built from 15 residues. The CDR3 DNA reads TGTGCCATCAGTGGAGATGACACATACACCGGGGAGCTGTTTTTT. Translated: CAISGDDTYTGELFF.

This clone has only a few counts. The CDR3 coding sequence is TGCAGCGTTGGGGACTTCGGGGGAACTTTCTTT. As protein: CSVGDFGGTFF. The chain couples TRBV29-1 to TRBJ1-1; D possibly corresponds to TRBD1 (5 bases). Germline CDR1 is SQVTM and CDR2 is ANQGSEA. The germline V and J ends were trimmed by 4 bases and 12 bases, with 15 bases remaining between them. This CDR3 has 11 residues.

The chain carries TRBV18 and TRBJ1-5, with 8 bases aligning to TRBD1. V trimming: 3 bases; J trimming: 5 bases; junction bases outside the gene matches: 15. Per the germline V gene, CDR1 is KGHSH and CDR2 is LQKENI. CDR3 length: 18 amino acids. The DNA for the CDR3 is TGTGCCAGCTCACCCTTGAGAGGACAGGGCATAAACTATCAGCCCCAGCATTTT. It codes for CASSPLRGQGINYQPQHF.

The chain has TRBV11-2 and TRBJ2-7; D perhaps matches TRBD2 (6 bases). V lost 6 bases, J lost 0 bases, and 15 bases lay in between. CDR1 is SGHAT, CDR2 FQNNGV, per germline. CDR3 length: 15 residues. The CDR3 sequence: CASSQNRDSSYEQYF. The DNA of the CDR3 is TGTGCCAGCAGTCAAAACCGGGACTCCTCCTACGAGCAGTACTTC. Full variable domain (missing parts from reference TRBV11-2 and TRBJ2-7): EAGVAQSPRYKIIEKRQSVAFWCNPISGHATLYWYQQILGQGPKLLIQFQNNGVVDDSQLPKDRFSAERLKGVDSTLKIQPAKLEDSAVYLCASSQNRDSSYEQYFGPGTRLTVT.